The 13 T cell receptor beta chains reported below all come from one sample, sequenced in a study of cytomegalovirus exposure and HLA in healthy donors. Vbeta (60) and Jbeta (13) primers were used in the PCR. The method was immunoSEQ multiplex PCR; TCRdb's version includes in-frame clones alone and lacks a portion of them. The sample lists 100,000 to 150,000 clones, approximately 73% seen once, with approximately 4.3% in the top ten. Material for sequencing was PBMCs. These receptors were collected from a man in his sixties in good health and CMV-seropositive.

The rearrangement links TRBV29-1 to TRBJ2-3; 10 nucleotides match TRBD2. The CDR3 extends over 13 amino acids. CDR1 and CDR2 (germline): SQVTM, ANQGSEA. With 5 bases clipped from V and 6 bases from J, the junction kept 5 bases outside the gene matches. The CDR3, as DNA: TGCAGCGTTTCTAGCGGGGGACTGGATACGCAGTATTTT. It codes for CSVSSGGLDTQYF.

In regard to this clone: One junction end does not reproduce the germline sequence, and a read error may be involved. The CDR3 DNA sequence: TGTTCCAGCAGCTTAGCAGAGGCTGAAGCTTTCTTT. It translates to CSSSLAEAEAFF. The chain couples TRBV7-9 to TRBJ1-1; D unresolved. The CDR3 consists of 12 residues. The germline V gene has CDR1 SEHNR and CDR2 FQNEAQ (reference sequence).

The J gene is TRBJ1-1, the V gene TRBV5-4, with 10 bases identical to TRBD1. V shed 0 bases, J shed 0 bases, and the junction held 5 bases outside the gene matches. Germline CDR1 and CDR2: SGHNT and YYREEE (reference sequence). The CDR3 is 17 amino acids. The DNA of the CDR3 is TGTGCCAGCAGCTTGGACCAGACAGGGGGCGTGAACACTGAAGCTTTCTTT. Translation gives CASSLDQTGGVNTEAFF.

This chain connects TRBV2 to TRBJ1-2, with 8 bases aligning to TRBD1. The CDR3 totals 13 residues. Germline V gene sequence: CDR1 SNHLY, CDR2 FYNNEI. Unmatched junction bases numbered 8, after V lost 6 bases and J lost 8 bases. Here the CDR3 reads CASRGQGQYGYTF. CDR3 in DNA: TGTGCCAGCAGAGGACAGGGCCAGTACGGCTACACCTTC. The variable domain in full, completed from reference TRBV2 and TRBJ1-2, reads EPEVTQTPSHQVTQMGQEVILRCVPISNHLYFYWYRQILGQKVEFLVSFYNNEISEKSEIFDDQFSVERPDGSNFTLKIRSTKLEDSAMYFCASRGQGQYGYTFGSGTRLTVV.

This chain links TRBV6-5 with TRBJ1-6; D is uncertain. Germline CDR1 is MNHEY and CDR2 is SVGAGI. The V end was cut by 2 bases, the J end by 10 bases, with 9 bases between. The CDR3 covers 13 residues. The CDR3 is CASSYGRGSPLHF. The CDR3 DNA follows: TGTGCCAGCAGTTACGGTCGGGGATCACCCCTCCACTTT.

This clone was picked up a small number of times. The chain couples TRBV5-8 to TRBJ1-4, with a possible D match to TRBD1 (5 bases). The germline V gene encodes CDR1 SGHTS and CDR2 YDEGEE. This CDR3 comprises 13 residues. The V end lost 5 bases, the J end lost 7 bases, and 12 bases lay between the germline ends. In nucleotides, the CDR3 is TGTGCCAGCAGTTCAGGGTCAAGTGAAAAACTGTTTTTT. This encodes CASSSGSSEKLFF.

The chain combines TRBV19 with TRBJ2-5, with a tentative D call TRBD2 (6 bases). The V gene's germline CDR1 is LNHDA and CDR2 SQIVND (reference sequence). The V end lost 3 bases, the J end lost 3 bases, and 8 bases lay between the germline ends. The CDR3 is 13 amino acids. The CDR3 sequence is CASSIAGKETQYF. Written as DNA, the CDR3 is TGTGCCAGTAGTATTGCGGGGAAAGAGACCCAGTACTTC.

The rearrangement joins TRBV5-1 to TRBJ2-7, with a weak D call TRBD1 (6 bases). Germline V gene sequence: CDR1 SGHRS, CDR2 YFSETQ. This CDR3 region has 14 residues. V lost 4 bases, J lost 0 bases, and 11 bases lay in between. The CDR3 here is CASSLGQTSYEQYF. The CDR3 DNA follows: TGCGCCAGCAGCCTCGGACAGACCTCCTACGAGCAGTACTTC.

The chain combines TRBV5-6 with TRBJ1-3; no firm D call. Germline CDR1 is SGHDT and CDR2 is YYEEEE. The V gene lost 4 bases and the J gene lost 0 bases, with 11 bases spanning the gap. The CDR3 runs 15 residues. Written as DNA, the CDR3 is TGTGCCAGCAGCCGATTGCGGGGCTCTGGAAACACCATATATTTT. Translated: CASSRLRGSGNTIYF.

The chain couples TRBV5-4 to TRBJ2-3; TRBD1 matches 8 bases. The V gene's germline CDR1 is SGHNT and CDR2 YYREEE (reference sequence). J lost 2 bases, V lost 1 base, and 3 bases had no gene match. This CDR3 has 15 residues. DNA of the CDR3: TGTGCCAGCAGCTTGCCGGGACAGGACACAGATACGCAGTATTTT. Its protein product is CASSLPGQDTDTQYF.

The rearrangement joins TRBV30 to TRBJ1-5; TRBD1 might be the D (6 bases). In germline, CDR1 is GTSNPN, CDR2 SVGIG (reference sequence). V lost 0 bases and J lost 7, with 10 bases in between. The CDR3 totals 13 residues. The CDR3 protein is CAWSVGGGQPQHF. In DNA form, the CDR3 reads TGTGCCTGGAGTGTAGGTGGGGGCCAGCCCCAGCATTTT.

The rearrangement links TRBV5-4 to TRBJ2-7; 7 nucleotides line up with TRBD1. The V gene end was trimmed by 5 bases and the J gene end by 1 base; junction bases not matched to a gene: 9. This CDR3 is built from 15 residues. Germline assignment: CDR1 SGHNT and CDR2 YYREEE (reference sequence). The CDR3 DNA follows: TGTGCCAGCAGGCAGGACAGGTTTGGGTCCTACGAGCAGTACTTC. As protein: CASRQDRFGSYEQYF.

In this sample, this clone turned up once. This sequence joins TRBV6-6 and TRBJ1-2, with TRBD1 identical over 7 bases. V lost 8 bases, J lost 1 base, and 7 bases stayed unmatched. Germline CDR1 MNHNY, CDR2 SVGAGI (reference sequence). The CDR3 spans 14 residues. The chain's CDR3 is CASRLGQDNYGYTF. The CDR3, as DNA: TGTGCCAGCCGACTAGGACAGGATAACTATGGCTACACCTTC.